This entry lists 29 T cell receptor beta chains sequenced from one sample in a study of cytomegalovirus exposure and HLA in healthy donors. The study ran its PCR with 60 Vbeta and 13 Jbeta primers. The table came from immunoSEQ multiplex PCR; TCRdb's copy has only in-frame clones and leaves some out. Of around 130,000 clones listed, approximately 74% were seen once; the top ten hold 5.5% to 7%. Source material: PBMCs. The receptors shown here come from a man aged 40-49 years in good health and CMV-seropositive.

This clone has more than one count but fewer than ten. J is TRBJ2-2 and V is TRBV5-4; D might be TRBD1 (5 bases). Per the germline V gene, CDR1 is SGHNT and CDR2 is YYREEE (reference sequence). The length of the CDR3 is 14 residues. Trimming pared 2 bases from V and 8 bases from J, leaving 13 bases between. The DNA for the CDR3 is TGTGCCAGCAGCTTCCGCCAGGGCGGTGGGGAGCTGTTTTTT. Its translation is CASSFRQGGGELFF.

This clone was seen a single time. The gene calls are TRBV9 and TRBJ2-7; D is uncertain. Germline CDR1 and CDR2: SGDLS and YYNGEE. V dropped 0 bases and J dropped 2 bases, with 6 bases sitting between them. CDR3 length: 13 amino acids. This chain's CDR3 is CASSVAPAYEQYF. The CDR3 nucleotides are TGTGCCAGCAGCGTAGCCCCAGCCTACGAGCAGTACTTC.

The chain has TRBV2 and TRBJ2-7; D perhaps matches TRBD1 (5 bases). This CDR3 region has 13 residues. Germline V gene data show CDR1 as SNHLY and CDR2 as FYNNEI. V shed 3 bases and J shed 3 bases, with 9 bases lying between them. The CDR3 nucleotides read TGTGCCAGCAGTGAGGTTAGGGGCTACGAGCAGTACTTC. Translating gives CASSEVRGYEQYF.

The chain recombines TRBV19 with TRBJ2-3, with 7 bases identical to TRBD1. The V segment lost 6 bases and the J segment 2 bases; nucleotides outside the gene matches: 11. Germline V lookup: CDR1 LNHDA, CDR2 SQIVND (reference sequence). The CDR3 is 16 amino acids. The CDR3 spells CASSRTPGQPTDTQYF. Written as DNA, the CDR3 is TGTGCCAGTAGCAGGACCCCGGGACAGCCCACAGATACGCAGTATTTT.

This clone was seen only once. This chain uses TRBV13 with TRBJ1-4, with 7 positions matching TRBD1. J gave up 8 bases and V 3 bases, and 12 bases lay outside the gene matches. The CDR3 is 16 amino acids. CDR1 and CDR2 (germline): PRHDT, FYEKMQ (reference sequence). CDR3 sequence reads: CASSFRQGRGEEKLFF. CDR3 DNA sequence: TGTGCCAGCAGCTTCAGACAGGGCAGGGGAGAAGAAAAACTGTTTTTT.

This chain connects TRBV19 to TRBJ1-2; D gene unclear. This CDR3 contains 12 residues. V gave up 4 bases and J gave up 8 bases, with 11 bases separating them. Germline assignment: CDR1 LNHDA and CDR2 SQIVND (reference sequence). CDR3 bases: TGTGCCAGTAGTAGGGAGGCGCGGGGCTACACCTTC. Translating gives CASSREARGYTF.

V gene TRBV5-1 combines with J gene TRBJ1-2; D ambiguous. The ends were cut back, 1 base at V and 8 bases at J, with 9 bases in the middle. Germline V gene sequence: CDR1 SGHRS, CDR2 YFSETQ. The CDR3 is made up of 12 amino acids. CDR3 region: CASSLYDSGYTF. The CDR3 nucleotides are TGCGCCAGCAGCTTGTATGACTCGGGCTACACCTTC.

The gene calls are TRBV15 and TRBJ2-7, with 13 nucleotides matching TRBD2. This CDR3 is built from 17 residues. Trimming removed 2 bases from V and 5 bases from J; junction bases left unmatched: 9. Germline CDR1 reads LNHNV; CDR2 reads YYDKDF (reference sequence). The CDR3 here is CATSRSFRLAGGDEQYF. The CDR3 coding sequence is TGTGCCACCAGCAGATCCTTCCGACTAGCGGGAGGAGACGAGCAGTACTTC.

Details on this clone: At one end the junction does not follow the germline gene, possibly because of a read error. The chain has TRBV27 and TRBJ1-2; 9 positions agree with TRBD1. The V gene's germline CDR1 is MNHEY and CDR2 SMNVEV (reference sequence). The length of the CDR3 is 17 residues. CDR3 sequence reads: CASSPRQSTGGGYRYTF. The CDR3 region has the DNA TGTGCCAGCAGTCCACGCCAATCGACAGGGGGAGGCTATCGCTACACCTTC.

This chain connects TRBV5-1 to TRBJ2-7, with D tentatively TRBD1 (6 bases). Germline assignment: CDR1 SGHRS and CDR2 YFSETQ. V was pared by 4 bases and J by 1 base, with 12 bases between. The CDR3 has 14 amino acids. CDR3 sequence: CASSADSVSYEQYF. The DNA of the CDR3 is TGCGCCAGCAGCGCGGACAGCGTATCCTACGAGCAGTACTTC.

This clone was seen only once. The chain has TRBV7-9 and TRBJ2-1; 10 bases are shared with TRBD2. Per germline, CDR1 SEHNR and CDR2 FQNEAQ (reference sequence). There are 15 residues in the CDR3. The junction had 4 bases not matched to a gene; V was cut back by 5 bases and J by 3 bases. CDR3 DNA sequence: TGTGCCAGCAGCCTTAGCGGGAGGTACTACAATGAGCAGTTCTTC. Its translation is CASSLSGRYYNEQFF.

The chain combines TRBV6-5 with TRBJ1-1, with 7 bases that match TRBD1. Losses at the gene ends were 1 base for V and 3 bases for J; bases not matched to a gene: 5. The CDR3 has 15 residues. From germline, CDR1 is MNHEY and CDR2 SVGAGI. For the CDR3, the DNA is TGTGCCAGCAGTTACTGGGGACAGAGCCACACTGAAGCTTTCTTT. Translating it yields CASSYWGQSHTEAFF.

V gene TRBV27 combines with J gene TRBJ2-1, with a tentative D call TRBD2 (6 bases). This CDR3 contains 11 residues. The germline V gene has CDR1 MNHEY and CDR2 SMNVEV (reference sequence). V was clipped by 5 bases and J by 10 bases, with 9 bases between them. The CDR3 protein is CASSGGGEQFF. The CDR3 nucleotides read TGTGCCAGCAGTGGGGGAGGAGAGCAGTTCTTC.

This clone was seen a handful of times. The rearrangement links TRBV28 to TRBJ1-2, with D perhaps TRBD1 (6 bases). Germline CDR1 and CDR2: MDHEN and SYDVKM. Trimming removed 5 bases at V and 8 bases at J, with 15 bases between. The CDR3 extends over 13 amino acids. The CDR3 DNA is TGTGCCAGCAGTATCCCTAGGGGGAGCGGCTACACCTTC. Its translation is CASSIPRGSGYTF.

The chain employs TRBV6-7 and TRBJ1-4, with 10 bases that match TRBD1. TRBV6-7 belongs to the ORF category, with a function that is uncertain. Trimming took 7 bases from V and 8 from J; bases not matched to a gene: 16. The CDR3 covers 17 residues. CDR3 in amino acids: CASTVPGQGKVWEKLFF. Here the CDR3 DNA reads TGTGCCAGCACCGTCCCGGGACAGGGGAAGGTTTGGGAAAAACTGTTTTTT.

The V and J genes are TRBV5-4 and TRBJ2-3; 9 nucleotides align to TRBD2. The CDR3 has 16 amino acids. Germline loops: CDR1 SGHNT, CDR2 YYREEE (reference sequence). The trim removed 0 bases at V and 2 bases at J, leaving 4 bases unmatched. CDR3 coding DNA: TGTGCCAGCAGCTTGGAGCTAGCGGGGATCACAGATACGCAGTATTTT. Translation gives CASSLELAGITDTQYF. The variable domain in full, with the rest retrieved from reference TRBV5-4 and TRBJ2-3, is ETGVTQSPTHLIKTRGQQVTLRCSSQSGHNTVSWYQQALGQGPQFIFQYYREEENGRGNFPPRFSGLQFPNYSSELNVNALELDDSALYLCASSLELAGITDTQYFGPGTRLTVL.

The chain joins TRBV5-1 to TRBJ2-5; the D is unclear. The J call is in doubt because the DNA end fits TRBJ2-7 better. Per germline, CDR1 SGHRS and CDR2 YFSETQ. CDR3 size: 14 residues. CDR3 sequence (DNA): TGCGCCAGCAGCTTAGCCGCGCCCTCCTACGAGCAGTACTTC. The encoded protein is CASSLAAPSYEQYF.

The J gene is TRBJ2-1, the V gene TRBV5-4, with D perhaps matching TRBD2 (7 bases). V dropped 4 bases and J dropped 2 bases, with 16 bases sitting between them. Germline V lookup: CDR1 SGHNT, CDR2 YYREEE (reference sequence). The CDR3 has 16 residues. The CDR3 loop reads CASSPLGRGPYNEQFF. The CDR3 DNA reads TGTGCCAGCAGCCCGCTCGGGCGGGGGCCCTACAATGAGCAGTTCTTC.

In nucleotides, the CDR3 is TGCGCCAGCAGCCTAATAGGACTAGCGGGGGGGCTGGATACGCAGTATTTT. Amino acids: CASSLIGLAGGLDTQYF. This chain connects TRBV4-1 to TRBJ2-3, with TRBD2 matching 15 bases. This CDR3 region has 17 residues. The V segment lost 4 bases and the J segment 6 bases; nucleotides outside the gene matches: 8. The germline V gene encodes CDR1 MGHRA and CDR2 YSYEKL.

With respect to this clone: No DNA is shown, since the ends of the CDR3 on it are uncertain; the CDR3 is the one TCRdb lists. The CDR3 region is CASSVGQGSVTF. The chain employs TRBV6-1 and TRBJ1-2; the table assigns TRBD1, which was not confirmed against the DNA. Germline assignment: CDR1 MNHNS and CDR2 SASEGT. The CDR3 is 12 amino acids long, termini counted.

V and J are TRBV7-6 and TRBJ2-3; TRBD2 agrees at 8 bases. CDR1 is SGHVS and CDR2 is FNYEAQ in the germline V gene. This CDR3 has 14 amino acids. V shed 5 bases, J shed 3 bases, and the junction held 4 bases outside the gene matches. The CDR3 spells CASSLGTRTDTQYF. Here the CDR3 DNA reads TGTGCCAGCAGCCTGGGGACTAGAACAGATACGCAGTATTTT.

The chain is built from TRBV7-9 and TRBJ1-2; D uncertain. Germline CDR1 is SEHNR and CDR2 is FQNEAQ (reference sequence). The V end was cut by 1 base, the J end by 2 bases, with 8 bases between. The CDR3 loop spans 14 amino acids. CDR3 protein: CASSLDRRNYGYTF. CDR3 in DNA: TGTGCCAGCAGCTTAGATCGGAGAAACTATGGCTACACCTTC.

The gene calls are TRBV7-2 and TRBJ2-1; 15 bases align to TRBD2. The V segment lost 6 bases and the J segment 5 bases; nucleotides outside the gene matches: 8. The CDR3 covers 17 residues. Germline V gene data show CDR1 as SGHTA and CDR2 as FQGNSA. The CDR3, as DNA: TGTGCCAGCAGAAAGGGACTAGCGGGAGGATCCCACAATGAGCAGTTCTTC. Amino acids: CASRKGLAGGSHNEQFF.

The genes are TRBV5-4 and TRBJ1-2, with D perhaps matching TRBD1 (5 bases). Trimming took off 4 bases at V and 4 bases at J, with 20 bases between the two ends. This CDR3 is built from 16 residues. CDR1 and CDR2 from the germline V gene are SGHNT and YYREEE (reference sequence). The CDR3 DNA is TGTGCCAGCAGCATAAGGGACTTACAAGTCCTCTATGGCTACACCTTC. This sequence encodes CASSIRDLQVLYGYTF.

The chain employs TRBV19 and TRBJ2-1; D perhaps matches TRBD2 (5 bases). V gave up 3 bases and J gave up 4 bases, with 10 bases separating them. The CDR3 loop spans 14 amino acids. Germline CDR1 is LNHDA and CDR2 is SQIVND (reference sequence). The CDR3 region has the DNA TGTGCCAGTAGTATCGGGCTAGCTTACAATGAGCAGTTCTTC. It codes for CASSIGLAYNEQFF.

The rearrangement links TRBV7-9 to TRBJ1-1; tentative D call: TRBD1 (6 bases). The CDR3 length is 15 residues. CDR1 SEHNR and CDR2 FQNEAQ come from the germline V gene (reference sequence). V was pared by 5 bases and J by 0 bases, with 13 bases between. The CDR3 is CASSQSGQMNTEAFF. In DNA form, the CDR3 reads TGTGCCAGCAGCCAAAGTGGACAGATGAACACTGAAGCTTTCTTT.

This chain links TRBV30 with TRBJ1-5; weak D call: TRBD1 (5 bases). Between the trimmed V and J ends, which lost 3 bases and 5 bases, there was a span of 11 bases. There are 13 residues in the CDR3. Germline values: CDR1 GTSNPN, CDR2 SVGIG (reference sequence). The CDR3: CAWRKGGDQPQHF. CDR3 DNA sequence: TGTGCCTGGAGGAAGGGAGGGGATCAGCCCCAGCATTTT.

The chain joins TRBV18 to TRBJ1-2; the D gene is possibly TRBD1 (5 bases). This CDR3 region has 13 residues. V lost 6 bases and J lost 4, with 12 bases in between. Germline CDR1 is KGHSH and CDR2 is LQKENI. The CDR3 DNA follows: TGTGCCAGCTCTTCGGGGGATGGCTATGGCTACACCTTC. Translated, it gives CASSSGDGYGYTF.

V is TRBV5-4 and J is TRBJ2-1; weak D call: TRBD1 (6 bases). This CDR3 has 15 residues. Between the trimmed V and J ends, which lost 3 bases and 0 bases, there was a span of 10 bases. Per germline, CDR1 SGHNT and CDR2 YYREEE (reference sequence). In DNA, the CDR3 is TGTGCCAGCAGCTCGCAAGGGGGCTCCTACAATGAGCAGTTCTTC. This translates into CASSSQGGSYNEQFF.